Shown below are 22 T cell receptor beta chains from a single sample sequenced in a study of T cell responses to AZD1222 COVID-19 vaccine. Only in-frame clones appear in the TCRdb table, and some are missing; sequencing was by immunoSEQ multiplex PCR. In the table there are approximately 150,000 clones, approximately 89% of which are singletons. Specimen: peripheral blood, collected 28 days after the second AZD1222 dose. These TCRs come from an adult who received the AZD1222 COVID-19 vaccine.

This clone was recorded only once. This chain connects TRBV5-1 to TRBJ1-4; perhaps TRBD1 as D (6 bases). The V and J ends lost 6 bases and 3 bases respectively, with 15 bases between them. CDR3 length equals 15 residues. Germline CDR1 reads SGHRS; CDR2 reads YFSETQ. The CDR3 region has the DNA TGCGCCAGCACCCCTCAAGGGGGGGCTAATGAAAAACTGTTTTTT. Encoded protein: CASTPQGGANEKLFF.

The chain is built from TRBV11-3 and TRBJ2-2, with TRBD2 identical over 9 bases. The CDR3 has 17 residues. The V gene's germline CDR1 is SGHNT and CDR2 YENEEA. The V segment lost 5 bases and the J segment 3 bases; nucleotides outside the gene matches: 10. The CDR3 DNA is TGTGCCAGCAGCACCCCACTAGCGGGTATAGACACCGGGGAGCTGTTTTTT. This sequence encodes CASSTPLAGIDTGELFF.

This clone came up once. The V gene is TRBV4-1, the J gene TRBJ2-7; 9 bases match TRBD1. The CDR3 runs to 14 residues. Germline values: CDR1 MGHRA, CDR2 YSYEKL. V lost 5 bases to trimming and J lost 4 bases; unmatched junction nucleotides: 6. CDR3: CASSWDRDSYEQYF. For the CDR3, the DNA is TGCGCCAGCAGCTGGGACAGGGATTCTTACGAGCAGTACTTC.

This chain links TRBV30 with TRBJ2-2; 8 bases align to TRBD2. Germline V gene data show CDR1 as GTSNPN and CDR2 as SVGIG (reference sequence). Trimming at V came to 8 bases and at J to 4 bases, leaving 15 bases not matched to a gene. The CDR3 spans 16 residues. The CDR3 region is CALRRAGATVTGELFF. CDR3 DNA sequence: TGTGCCCTGAGAAGAGCGGGAGCGACGGTCACCGGGGAGCTGTTTTTT. The entire variable domain, with the rest obtained from reference TRBV30 and TRBJ2-2, is as follows: SQTIHQWPATLVQPVGSPLSLECTVEGTSNPNLYWYRQAAGRGLQLLFYSVGIGQISSEVPQNLSASRPQDRQFILSSKKLLLSDSGFYLCALRRAGATVTGELFFGEGSRLTVL.

The gene calls are TRBV4-2 and TRBJ1-1; D is possibly TRBD1 (6 bases). The germline V gene encodes CDR1 LGHNA and CDR2 YNFKEQ. There are 17 residues in the CDR3. The V gene lost 0 bases and the J gene lost 0 bases, with 14 bases spanning the gap. CDR3 bases: TGTGCCAGCAGCCAAGACTTGACAGGTTCGATGAACACTGAAGCTTTCTTT. The encoded protein is CASSQDLTGSMNTEAFF.

This chain uses TRBV6-5 with TRBJ2-3; D not resolved. The CDR3 spans 15 residues. V shed 0 bases and J shed 5 bases, with 12 bases lying between them. CDR1 MNHEY and CDR2 SVGAGI come from the germline V gene. The CDR3 loop reads CASSYSVAIGDTQYF. CDR3 in DNA: TGTGCCAGCAGTTACTCCGTGGCGATCGGAGATACGCAGTATTTT.

This chain connects TRBV4-3 to TRBJ2-7; 14 bases fit TRBD2. The CDR3 totals 17 residues. Trimming removed 0 bases from V and 6 bases from J; junction bases left unmatched: 7. Germline CDR1 and CDR2: LGHNA and YSLEER. The CDR3 sequence is CASSQEPGLAGVGEQYF. CDR3 coding DNA: TGCGCCAGCAGCCAAGAACCGGGACTAGCGGGGGTTGGCGAGCAGTACTTC.

The J gene is TRBJ2-5, the V gene TRBV5-1; D might be TRBD1 or TRBD2, each matching 6 bases. The CDR3 extends over 17 amino acids. V lost 1 base and J 0 bases, leaving 16 bases between the germline ends. CDR1 and CDR2 (germline): SGHRS, YFSETQ. The CDR3 nucleotides are TGCGCCAGCAGCTTGCATGGGGGGCCCAACAACCAAGAGACCCAGTACTTC. Protein product: CASSLHGGPNNQETQYF.

This clone was counted only a few times. V usage is TRBV5-1 and J usage is TRBJ1-1; 10 bases match TRBD1. The CDR3 spans 14 residues. Per germline, CDR1 SGHRS and CDR2 YFSETQ. With 4 bases clipped from V and 3 bases from J, the junction kept 3 bases outside the gene matches. The CDR3 bases are TGCGCCAGCAGCCTAGGGACAGGGGACACTGAAGCTTTCTTT. Amino acid sequence: CASSLGTGDTEAFF.

V usage is TRBV6-2 or TRBV6-3 and J usage is TRBJ2-5; D is undetermined. Trimming removed 5 bases at V and 2 bases at J, with 12 bases between. The germline gives CDR1 MNHEY, CDR2 SVGEGT. The CDR3 extends over 14 amino acids. Here the CDR3 DNA reads TGTGCCAGCAGTGTTTGGCGGAATCAAGAGACCCAGTACTTC. It translates to CASSVWRNQETQYF.

This sequence joins TRBV21-1 and TRBJ1-6; TRBD1 is the table's D call, not checked against the DNA. TRBV21-1 is described as a pseudogene. The CDR3 sequence is 15 residues long. The CDR3 reads CASSKGGTGLSPLHF. In DNA, the CDR3 is TGTGCCAGCAGCAAGGGCGGGACAGGGCTATCACCCCTCCACTTT.

The gene calls are TRBV7-6 and TRBJ2-2; D is unclear. This CDR3 region has 15 residues. The germline CDR1 and CDR2 sequences are SGHVS and FNYEAQ. V gave up 3 bases and J gave up 4 bases, with 12 bases separating them. The CDR3 DNA is TGTGCCAGCAGCTTCACCAGGACGTCCACCGGGGAGCTGTTTTTT. Translated: CASSFTRTSTGELFF.

Only one count was recorded for this clone. In nucleotides, the CDR3 is TGTGCCAGCAGCCTTACAGGGGTCAATCAGCCCCAGCATTTT. This codes for CASSLTGVNQPQHF. The J gene is TRBJ1-5, the V gene TRBV7-8, with 7 bases aligning to TRBD1. V was clipped by 5 bases and J by 3 bases; unmatched bases: 4. CDR3 length: 14 amino acids. CDR1 SGHVS and CDR2 FQNEAQ come from the germline V gene.

Concerning this clone itself: A read error may account for a junction end that differs from germline. The same CDR3 also results from other DNA sequences found in this sample. The rearrangement links TRBV6-2 or TRBV6-3 to TRBJ2-7; D call uncertain. Germline V gives CDR1 MNHEY, CDR2 SVGEGT. The CDR3 spans 12 residues. The CDR3 nucleotides are TGTGCTAGCAGCCTCGGACCGACCGAGCAGTACTTC. This translates into CASSLGPTEQYF.

The V gene is TRBV6-1, the J gene TRBJ1-5, with a possible D match to TRBD1 (6 bases). CDR1 is MNHNS and CDR2 is SASEGT in the germline V gene. Trimming shortened V by 4 bases and J by 0 bases, and 13 bases separated the two germline ends. This CDR3 is built from 16 residues. The CDR3 spells CASSAITGYSNQPQHF. The CDR3 DNA reads TGTGCCAGCAGTGCGATAACAGGGTATAGCAATCAGCCCCAGCATTTT.

The V gene is TRBV6-5, the J gene TRBJ2-7; 12 nucleotides line up with TRBD2. The V gene end was trimmed by 5 bases and the J gene end by 7 bases; junction bases not matched to a gene: 9. The germline CDR1 and CDR2 sequences are MNHEY and SVGAGI. The CDR3 is 15 residues long. In DNA form, the CDR3 reads TGTGCCAGCAGTACCCTAGCGGGAGGGGCAGGGGAGCAGTACTTC. Its translation is CASSTLAGGAGEQYF.

The chain has TRBV7-2 and TRBJ2-3; no reliable D call. Germline assignment: CDR1 SGHTA and CDR2 FQGNSA. CDR3 length equals 12 residues. Trimming took off 4 bases at V and 8 bases at J, with 10 bases between the two ends. CDR3 bases: TGTGCCAGCAGCTGGTCCCTAAGTACGCAGTATTTT. As protein: CASSWSLSTQYF. The variable domain in full, with the rest retrieved from reference TRBV7-2 and TRBJ2-3, is GAGVSQSPSNKVTEKGKDVELRCDPISGHTALYWYRQSLGQGLEFLIYFQGNSAPDKSGLPSDRFSAERTGGSVSTLTIQRTQQEDSAVYLCASSWSLSTQYFGPGTRLTVL.

The chain recombines TRBV30 with TRBJ2-7; no firm D call. Trimming took 0 bases from V and 3 from J, leaving 12 bases between them. The CDR3 totals 14 residues. Germline V gives CDR1 GTSNPN, CDR2 SVGIG (reference sequence). The CDR3 region is CAWSVSYGLYEQYF. The CDR3 DNA reads TGTGCCTGGAGTGTTAGTTATGGTCTCTACGAGCAGTACTTC.

This rearrangement joins TRBV27 to TRBJ1-1; D is unresolved. The germline V and J ends were trimmed by 4 bases and 0 bases, with 18 bases remaining between them. Germline assignment: CDR1 MNHEY and CDR2 SMNVEV (reference sequence). The CDR3 is 17 amino acids. This CDR3 reads CASSSFGRYIMNTEAFF. The CDR3 nucleotides are TGTGCCAGCAGTTCCTTTGGCCGATACATTATGAACACTGAAGCTTTCTTT.

The chain is built from TRBV5-1 and TRBJ1-2; D gene ambiguous. CDR3 length: 14 amino acids. The V gene lost 0 bases and the J gene lost 5 bases, with 11 bases spanning the gap. The germline V gene has CDR1 SGHRS and CDR2 YFSETQ. CDR3 sequence reads: CASSLGEGPYGYTF. CDR3 coding DNA: TGCGCCAGCAGCTTGGGGGAGGGTCCTTATGGCTACACCTTC.

The chain employs TRBV3-1 (or the pseudogene TRBV3-2) and TRBJ1-1; 7 nucleotides match TRBD1. This CDR3 contains 18 residues. Trimming cost V 4 bases and J 4 bases; bases outside gene matches: 18. Germline loops: CDR1 LGHDT, CDR2 YNNKEL (reference sequence). CDR3: CASSPREGGQNWGTEAFF. CDR3 sequence (DNA): TGTGCCAGCAGCCCGAGAGAAGGGGGCCAGAACTGGGGCACTGAAGCTTTCTTT.

The sample holds one count of this clone. The genes are TRBV3-1 (or the pseudogene TRBV3-2) and TRBJ1-1; D gene unclear. Trimming took off 0 bases at V and 3 bases at J, with 29 bases between the two ends. Germline V gene sequence: CDR1 LGHDT, CDR2 YNNKEL (reference sequence). The CDR3 covers 21 residues. The CDR3 DNA sequence: TGTGCCAGCAGCCAAGATACGGTACCACTACTTAAATTCCAGCTTCACACTGAAGCTTTCTTT. Protein product: CASSQDTVPLLKFQLHTEAFF.